This T cell receptor beta chain emerged from a study of blood T cell repertoires in COVID-19. CDR1 MNHEY and CDR2 SVGAGI come from the germline V gene. V shed 9 bases, J shed 6 bases, and the junction held 8 bases outside the gene matches. CDR3 length equals 15 residues. Profiled with immunoSEQ multiplex PCR; TCRdb holds only in-frame clones, not every one. Altogether 75,000 or so clones are present, nearly 90% being singletons, with the ten largest covering 7% to 8%. The sample comprised peripheral blood. This rearrangement joins TRBV6-5 to TRBJ2-2, with 12 bases that match TRBD1. This sequence originates from a man between 65 and 80 years old with acute or convalescent COVID-19. The CDR3 nucleotides read TGTGCCAGTAGACGGGACAGGGGGCTTTCCGGGGAGCTGTTTTTT. Protein sequence: CASRRDRGLSGELFF.